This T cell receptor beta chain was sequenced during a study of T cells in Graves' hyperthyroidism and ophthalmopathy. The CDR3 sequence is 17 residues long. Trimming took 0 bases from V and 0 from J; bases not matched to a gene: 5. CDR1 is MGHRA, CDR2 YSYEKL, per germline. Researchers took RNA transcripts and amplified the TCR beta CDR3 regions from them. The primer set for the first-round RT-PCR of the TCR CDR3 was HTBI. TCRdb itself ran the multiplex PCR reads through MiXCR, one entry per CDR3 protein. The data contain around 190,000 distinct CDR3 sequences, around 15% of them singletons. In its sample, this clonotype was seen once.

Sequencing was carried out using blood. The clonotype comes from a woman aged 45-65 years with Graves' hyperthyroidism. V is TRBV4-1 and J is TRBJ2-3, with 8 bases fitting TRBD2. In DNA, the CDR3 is TGCGCCAGCAGCCAAGAGGTAGCGGGGATTAGCACAGATACGCAGTATTTT. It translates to CASSQEVAGISTDTQYF.